This T cell receptor (beta chain) was identified in a study of blood T cell repertoires in COVID-19. Study-wide context: Samples of COVID-19 (acute and convalescent) were obtained from the United States, Italy and Spain. In each case, the material was cDNA or gDNA derived from T cells, B-cell-depleted T cells, or PBMCs.

Study processing details: Using reference gene primer amplification, nucleated cell counts were estimated. Method: immunoSEQ multiplex PCR; TCRdb's copy keeps in-frame clones and lacks some. Clone size and the V and J calls come from that table; the DNA yielded D and trimming. The sample contains about 190,000 clones, about nine tenths of which appear only once. The CDR3 is made up of 12 amino acids. V gave up 7 bases and J gave up 7 bases, with 13 bases separating them. Germline-derived CDR1 and CDR2 are MRHNA and SNTAGT. The specimen sequenced was peripheral blood. This clonotype originated in a man aged 40-49 years with acute or convalescent COVID-19. V is TRBV6-4 and J is TRBJ1-2; D perhaps matches TRBD1 (5 bases). CDR3 loop: CASKGQGGGYTF. The CDR3 nucleotides read TGTGCCAGCAAGGGGCAGGGAGGTGGCTACACCTTC.